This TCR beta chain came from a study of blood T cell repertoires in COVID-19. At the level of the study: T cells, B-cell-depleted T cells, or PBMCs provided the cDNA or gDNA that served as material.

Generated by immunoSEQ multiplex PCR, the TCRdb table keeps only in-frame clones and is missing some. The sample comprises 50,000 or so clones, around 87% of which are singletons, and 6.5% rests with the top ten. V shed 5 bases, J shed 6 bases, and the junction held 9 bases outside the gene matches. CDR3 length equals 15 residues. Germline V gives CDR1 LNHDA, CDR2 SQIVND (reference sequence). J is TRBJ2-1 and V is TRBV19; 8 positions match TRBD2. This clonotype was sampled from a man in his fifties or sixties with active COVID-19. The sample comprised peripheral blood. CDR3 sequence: CASSSPGLAFNEQFF. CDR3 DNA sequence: TGTGCCAGTAGTTCCCCCGGACTAGCCTTCAATGAGCAGTTCTTC.